This TCR beta chain was recovered during a study of PD-1 blockade in classical Hodgkin lymphoma. As for this clone: What it binds is not known.

Whole-study findings and limits: Complete responders had baseline diversity similar to newly diagnosed patients. While CD8+ TCR diversity did not rise significantly by C4D1, CD4+ TCR diversity did. Newly diagnosed patients were reported to exhibit reduced baseline TCR diversity relative to healthy donors. Exclusion covered patients beginning nivolumab under 1 year post-ASCT.

V was cut by 0 bases and J by 0 bases, with 11 bases left in between. Germline loops: CDR1 SGHTA, CDR2 FQGNSA. The CDR3 consists of 16 residues. TCRdb's copy holds only in-frame clones and misses some; the assay was immunoSEQ multiplex PCR. Of over 20,000 clones detected, 84% appear once; the ten largest clones hold under 2%. Every patient relapsed after autologous stem cell transplantation, and brentuximab vedotin exposure varied. The study purified CD4+ T cells from thawed PBMCs using magnetic negative selection. Specimen: CD4+ T cells from blood, collected at baseline. The J gene is TRBJ1-2, the V gene TRBV7-2; no clear D gene. This receptor was taken from a human donor with classical Hodgkin lymphoma. Here the CDR3 DNA reads TGTGCCAGCAGCTTAGCTAGACTAGGAGCTAACTATGGCTACACCTTC. This encodes CASSLARLGANYGYTF.